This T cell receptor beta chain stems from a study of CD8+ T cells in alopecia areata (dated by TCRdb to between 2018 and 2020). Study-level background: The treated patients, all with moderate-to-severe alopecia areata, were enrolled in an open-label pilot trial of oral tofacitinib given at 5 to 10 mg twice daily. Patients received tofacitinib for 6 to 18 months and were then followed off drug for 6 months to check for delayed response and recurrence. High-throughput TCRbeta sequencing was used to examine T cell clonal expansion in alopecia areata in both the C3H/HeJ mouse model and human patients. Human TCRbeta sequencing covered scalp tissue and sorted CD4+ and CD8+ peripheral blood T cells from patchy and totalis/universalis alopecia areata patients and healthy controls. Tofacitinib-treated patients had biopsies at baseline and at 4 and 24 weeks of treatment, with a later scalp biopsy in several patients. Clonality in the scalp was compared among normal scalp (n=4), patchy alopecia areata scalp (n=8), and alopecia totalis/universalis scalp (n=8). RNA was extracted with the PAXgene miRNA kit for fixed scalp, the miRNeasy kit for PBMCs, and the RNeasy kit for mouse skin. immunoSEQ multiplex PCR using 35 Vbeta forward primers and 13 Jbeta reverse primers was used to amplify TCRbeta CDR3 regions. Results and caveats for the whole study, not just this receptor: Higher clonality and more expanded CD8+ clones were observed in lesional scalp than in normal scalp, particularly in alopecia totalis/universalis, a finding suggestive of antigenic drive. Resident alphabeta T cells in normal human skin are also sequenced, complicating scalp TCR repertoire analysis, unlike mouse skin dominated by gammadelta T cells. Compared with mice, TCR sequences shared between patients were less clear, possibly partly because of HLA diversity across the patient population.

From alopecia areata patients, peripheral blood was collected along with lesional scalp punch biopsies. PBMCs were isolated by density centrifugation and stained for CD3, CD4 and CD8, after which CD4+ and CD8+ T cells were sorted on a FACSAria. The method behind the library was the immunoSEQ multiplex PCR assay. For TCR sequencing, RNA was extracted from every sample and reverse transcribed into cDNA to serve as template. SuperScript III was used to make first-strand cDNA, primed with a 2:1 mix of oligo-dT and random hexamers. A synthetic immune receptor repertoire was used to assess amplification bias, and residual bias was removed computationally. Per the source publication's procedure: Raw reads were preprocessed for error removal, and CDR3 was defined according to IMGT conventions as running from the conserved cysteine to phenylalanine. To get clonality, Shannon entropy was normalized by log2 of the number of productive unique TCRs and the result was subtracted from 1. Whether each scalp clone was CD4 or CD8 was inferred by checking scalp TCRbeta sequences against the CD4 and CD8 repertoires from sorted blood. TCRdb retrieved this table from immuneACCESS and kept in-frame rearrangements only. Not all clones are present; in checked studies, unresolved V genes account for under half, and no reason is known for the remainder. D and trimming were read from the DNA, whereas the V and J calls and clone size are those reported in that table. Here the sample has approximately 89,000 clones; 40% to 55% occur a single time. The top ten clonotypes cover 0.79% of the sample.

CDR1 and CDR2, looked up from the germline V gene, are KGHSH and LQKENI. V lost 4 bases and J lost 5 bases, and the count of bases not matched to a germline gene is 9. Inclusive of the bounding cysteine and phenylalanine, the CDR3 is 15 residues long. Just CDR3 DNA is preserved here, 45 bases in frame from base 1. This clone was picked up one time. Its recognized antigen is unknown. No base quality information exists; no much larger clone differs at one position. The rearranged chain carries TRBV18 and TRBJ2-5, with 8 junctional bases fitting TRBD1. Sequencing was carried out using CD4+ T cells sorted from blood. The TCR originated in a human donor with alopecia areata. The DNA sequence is TGTGCCAGCTCACAGCTTCAGGGGGCGGAGGAGACCCAGTACTTC. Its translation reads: CASSQLQGAEETQYF. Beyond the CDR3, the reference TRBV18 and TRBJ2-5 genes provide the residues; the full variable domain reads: NAGVMQNPRHLVRRRGQEARLRCSPMKGHSHVYWYRQLPEEGLKFMVYLQKENIIDESGMPKERFSAEFPKEGPSILRIQQVVRGDSAAYFCASSQLQGAEETQYFGPGTRLLVL.